The TCR beta chain described here comes from a study of identical twins' blood T cells. Overall study: Approximately twelve libraries, six alpha and six beta, gave about 50 million reads. Study-level results: Abundant TCRbeta CDR3s overlapped more between twins than with unrelated donors.

TCRdb re-analysed the 5' RACE reads in MiXCR, keeping a single row per CDR3 protein. The table records a few hundred thousand distinct CDR3 sequences, over 25% of them present only once. Regarding this clonotype: Antigen specificity is unknown.

V was cut by 9 bases and J by 4 bases, with 7 bases left in between. The CDR3 loop spans 11 amino acids. In germline, CDR1 is SEHNR, CDR2 FQNEAQ (reference sequence). This receptor was obtained from a woman between 18 and 49 years old in good health. This chain connects TRBV7-9 to TRBJ1-3, with D hard to call. The sample consisted of PBMCs. The CDR3 sequence: CASKAGNTIYF. CDR3 nucleotide sequence: TGTGCCAGTAAGGCGGGAAACACCATATATTTT.